This T cell receptor beta chain was sequenced in a study of blood T cells in healthy people across ages. General study results and limits: Conclusively comparing naive with antigen-experienced cells was impossible with unsorted PBMCs. Versus aged donors, long-lived donors had higher diversity and more naive CD4+ cells.

Details on this clonotype: Its antigen is still unknown.

Drawing of peripheral blood yielded about 10 milliliters from each donor. Per-sample PBMC isolation yielded at least 6 million cells. For the second PCR, which ran for about 6 to 11 cycles, a sample-barcoded 5' primer and a J-beta primer mix were used. MiXCR, run by TCRdb on the 5' RACE reads, gives a single entry per CDR3 protein. This sample has approximately 1.5 million distinct CDR3 sequences, with around 35% found just once. This clonotype was obtained from a woman aged 25 to 39 in good health. The sequenced sample was blood.

In DNA, the CDR3 is TGCAGCGTTGAAGAAACCGGGACGGAGAACTCCTACGAGCAGTACTTC. Amino acids: CSVEETGTENSYEQYF. V gene TRBV29-1 combines with J gene TRBJ2-7, with D possibly being TRBD1 or TRBD2 (5 bases each). The CDR3 is made up of 16 amino acids. Trimming removed 0 bases from V and 0 bases from J, with 15 bases in between. Germline values: CDR1 SQVTM, CDR2 ANQGSEA.